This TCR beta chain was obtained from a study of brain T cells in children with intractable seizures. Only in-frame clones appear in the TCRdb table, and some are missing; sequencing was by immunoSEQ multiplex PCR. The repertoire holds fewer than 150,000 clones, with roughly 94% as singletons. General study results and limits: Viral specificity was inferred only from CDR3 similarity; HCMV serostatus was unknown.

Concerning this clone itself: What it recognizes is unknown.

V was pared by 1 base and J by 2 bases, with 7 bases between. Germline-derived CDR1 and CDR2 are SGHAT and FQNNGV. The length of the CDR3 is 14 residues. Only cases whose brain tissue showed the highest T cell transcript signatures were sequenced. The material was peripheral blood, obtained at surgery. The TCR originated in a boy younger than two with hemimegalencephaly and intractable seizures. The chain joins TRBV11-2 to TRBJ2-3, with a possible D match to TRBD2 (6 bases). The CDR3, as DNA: TGTGCCAGCAGCTTAGGGAGGGCCACAGATACGCAGTATTTT. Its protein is CASSLGRATDTQYF.